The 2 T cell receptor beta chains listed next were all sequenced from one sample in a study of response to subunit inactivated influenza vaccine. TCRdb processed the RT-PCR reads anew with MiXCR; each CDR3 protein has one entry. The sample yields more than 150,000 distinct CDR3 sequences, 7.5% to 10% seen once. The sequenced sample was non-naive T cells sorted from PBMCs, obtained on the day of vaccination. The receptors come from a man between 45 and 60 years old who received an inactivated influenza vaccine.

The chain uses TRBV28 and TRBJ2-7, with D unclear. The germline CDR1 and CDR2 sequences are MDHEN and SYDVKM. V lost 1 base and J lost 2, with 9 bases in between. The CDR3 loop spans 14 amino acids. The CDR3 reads CASSLSVGAYEQYF. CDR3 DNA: TGTGCCAGCAGTTTATCTGTGGGCGCCTACGAGCAGTACTTC.

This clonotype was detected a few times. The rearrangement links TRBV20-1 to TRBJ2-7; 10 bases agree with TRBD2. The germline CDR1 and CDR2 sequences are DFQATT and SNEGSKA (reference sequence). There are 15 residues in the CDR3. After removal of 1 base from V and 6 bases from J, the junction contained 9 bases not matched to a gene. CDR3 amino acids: CSARVIRPSGGEQYF. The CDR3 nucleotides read TGCAGTGCTAGAGTCATCCGGCCTAGCGGGGGCGAGCAGTACTTC.